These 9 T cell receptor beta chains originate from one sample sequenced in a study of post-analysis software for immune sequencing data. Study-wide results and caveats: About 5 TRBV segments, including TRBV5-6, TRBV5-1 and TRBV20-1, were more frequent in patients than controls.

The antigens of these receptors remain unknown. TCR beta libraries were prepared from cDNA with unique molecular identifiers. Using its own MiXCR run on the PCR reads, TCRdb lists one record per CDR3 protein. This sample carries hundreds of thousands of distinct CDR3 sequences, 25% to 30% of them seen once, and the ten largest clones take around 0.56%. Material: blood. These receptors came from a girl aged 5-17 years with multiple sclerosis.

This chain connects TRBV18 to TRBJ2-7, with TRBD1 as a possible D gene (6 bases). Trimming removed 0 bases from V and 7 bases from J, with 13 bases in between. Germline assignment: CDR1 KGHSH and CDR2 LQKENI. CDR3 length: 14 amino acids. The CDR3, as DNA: TGTGCCAGCTCACCACCGGCGGACAGAAGAGAGCAGTACTTC. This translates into CASSPPADRREQYF.

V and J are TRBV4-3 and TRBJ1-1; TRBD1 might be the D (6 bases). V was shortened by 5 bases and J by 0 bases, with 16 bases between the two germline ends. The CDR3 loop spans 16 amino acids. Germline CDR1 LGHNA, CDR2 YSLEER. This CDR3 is CASSSLWTELNTEAFF. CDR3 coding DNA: TGCGCCAGCAGCTCACTTTGGACAGAATTGAACACTGAAGCTTTCTTT.

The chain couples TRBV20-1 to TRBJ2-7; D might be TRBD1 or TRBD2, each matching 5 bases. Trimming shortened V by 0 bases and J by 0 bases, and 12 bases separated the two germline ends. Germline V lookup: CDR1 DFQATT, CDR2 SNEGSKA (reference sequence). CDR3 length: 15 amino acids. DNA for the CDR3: TGCAGTGCTAGAGACGACCGGGACCCCTCCTACGAGCAGTACTTC. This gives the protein CSARDDRDPSYEQYF.

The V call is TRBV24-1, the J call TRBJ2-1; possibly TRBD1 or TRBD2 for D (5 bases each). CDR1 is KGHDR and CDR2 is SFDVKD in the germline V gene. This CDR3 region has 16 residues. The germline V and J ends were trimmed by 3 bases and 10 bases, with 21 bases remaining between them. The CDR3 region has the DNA TGTGCCACCAGTGATCCGGATATAGGGACCCCGGGGGAGCAGTTCTTC. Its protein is CATSDPDIGTPGEQFF.

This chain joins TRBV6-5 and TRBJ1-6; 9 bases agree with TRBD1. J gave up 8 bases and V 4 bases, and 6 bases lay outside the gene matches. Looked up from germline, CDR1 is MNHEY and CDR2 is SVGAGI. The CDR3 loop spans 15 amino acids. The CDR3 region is CASSLTRDRDSPLHF. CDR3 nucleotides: TGTGCCAGCAGTTTAACCCGGGACAGGGATTCACCCCTCCACTTT.

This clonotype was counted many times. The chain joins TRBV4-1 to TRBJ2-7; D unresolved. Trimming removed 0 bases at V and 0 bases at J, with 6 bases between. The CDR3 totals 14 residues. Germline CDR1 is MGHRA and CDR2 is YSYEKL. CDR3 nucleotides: TGCGCCAGCAGCCAAGACCTGCGCTCCTACGAGCAGTACTTC. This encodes CASSQDLRSYEQYF.

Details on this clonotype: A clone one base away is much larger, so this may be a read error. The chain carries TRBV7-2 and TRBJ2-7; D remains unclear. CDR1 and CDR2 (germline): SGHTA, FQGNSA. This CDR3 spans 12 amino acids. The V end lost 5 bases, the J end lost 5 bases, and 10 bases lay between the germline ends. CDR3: CASSALPHEQYF. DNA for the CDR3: TGTGCCAGCAGCGCCCTACCCCACGAGCAGTACTTC.

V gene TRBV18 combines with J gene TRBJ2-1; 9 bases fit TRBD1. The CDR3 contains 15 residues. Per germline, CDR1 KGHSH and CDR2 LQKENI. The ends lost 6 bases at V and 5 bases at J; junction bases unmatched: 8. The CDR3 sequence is CASSQRDRVDNEQFF. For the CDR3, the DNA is TGTGCCAGCTCTCAAAGGGACAGGGTAGACAATGAGCAGTTCTTC.

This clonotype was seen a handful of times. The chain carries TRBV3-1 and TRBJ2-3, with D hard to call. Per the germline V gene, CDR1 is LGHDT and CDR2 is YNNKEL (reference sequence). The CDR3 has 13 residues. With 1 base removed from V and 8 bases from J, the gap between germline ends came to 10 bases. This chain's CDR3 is CASSQGPPGTQYF. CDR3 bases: TGTGCCAGCAGCCAAGGGCCCCCGGGTACGCAGTATTTT.